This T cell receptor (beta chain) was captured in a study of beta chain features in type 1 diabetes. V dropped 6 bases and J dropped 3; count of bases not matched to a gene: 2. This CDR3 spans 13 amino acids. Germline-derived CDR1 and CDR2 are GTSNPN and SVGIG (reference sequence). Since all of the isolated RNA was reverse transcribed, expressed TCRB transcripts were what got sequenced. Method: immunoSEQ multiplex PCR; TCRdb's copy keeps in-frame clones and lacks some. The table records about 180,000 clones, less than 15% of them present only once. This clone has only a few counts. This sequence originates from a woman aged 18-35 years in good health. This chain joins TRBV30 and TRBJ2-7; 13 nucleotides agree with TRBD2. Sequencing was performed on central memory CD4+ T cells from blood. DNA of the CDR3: TGTGCCTGCCGGACTAGCGGGAGCTACGAGCAGTACTTC. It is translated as CACRTSGSYEQYF.